This entry is about one T cell receptor beta chain. This record comes from a study of T cell changes during pregnancy in multiple sclerosis. Profiled with immunoSEQ multiplex PCR; TCRdb holds only in-frame clones, not every one. The sample lists about 59,000 clones; roughly 90% were seen once. Trimming took 4 bases from V and 2 from J, leaving 9 bases between them. This CDR3 has 13 residues. Germline CDR1 and CDR2: SGDLS and YYNGEE. The chain is built from TRBV9 and TRBJ2-5, with a tentative D call TRBD1 (6 bases). Source: peripheral blood, taken before pregnancy. The sequence came from a female donor with multiple sclerosis, enrolled in a pregnancy study. The CDR3 region has the DNA TGTGCCAGCAGCCCCAGGGGTCAAGAGACCCAGTACTTC. Translation: CASSPRGQETQYF. Looking up the rest from reference TRBV9 and TRBJ2-5 gives the full variable domain: DSGVTQTPKHLITATGQRVTLRCSPRSGDLSVYWYQQSLDQGLQFLIQYYNGEERAKGNILERFSAQQFPDLHSELNLSSLELGDSALYFCASSPRGQETQYFGPGTRLLVL.